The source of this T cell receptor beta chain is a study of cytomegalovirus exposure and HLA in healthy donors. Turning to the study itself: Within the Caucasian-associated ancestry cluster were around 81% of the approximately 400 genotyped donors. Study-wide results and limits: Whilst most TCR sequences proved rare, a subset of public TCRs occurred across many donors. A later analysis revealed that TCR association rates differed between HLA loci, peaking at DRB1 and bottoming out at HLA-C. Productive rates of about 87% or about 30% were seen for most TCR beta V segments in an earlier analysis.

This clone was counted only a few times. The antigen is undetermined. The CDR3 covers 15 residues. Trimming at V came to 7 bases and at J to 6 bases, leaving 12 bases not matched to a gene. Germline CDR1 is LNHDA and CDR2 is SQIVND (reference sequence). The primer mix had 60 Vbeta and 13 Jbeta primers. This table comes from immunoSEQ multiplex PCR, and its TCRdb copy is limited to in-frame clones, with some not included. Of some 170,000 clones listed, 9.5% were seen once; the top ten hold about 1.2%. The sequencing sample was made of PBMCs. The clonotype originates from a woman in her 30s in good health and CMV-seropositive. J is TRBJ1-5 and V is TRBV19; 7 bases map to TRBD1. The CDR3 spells CASKIDRERGQPQHF. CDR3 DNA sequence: TGTGCCAGTAAGATCGACAGGGAGAGAGGTCAGCCCCAGCATTTT.